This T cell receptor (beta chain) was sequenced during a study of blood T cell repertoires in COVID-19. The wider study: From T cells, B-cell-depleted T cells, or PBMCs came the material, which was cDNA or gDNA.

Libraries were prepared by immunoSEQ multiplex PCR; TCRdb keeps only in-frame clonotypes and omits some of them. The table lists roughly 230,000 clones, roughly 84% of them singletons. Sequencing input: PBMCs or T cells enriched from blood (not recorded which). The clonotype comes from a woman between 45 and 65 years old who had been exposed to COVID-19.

CDR3 sequence reads: CASGPTLNQPQHF. CDR3 sequence (DNA): TGTGCCAGCGGGCCCACCCTAAATCAGCCCCAGCATTTT. The chain has TRBV6-6 and TRBJ1-5; D is unresolved. Germline lookup yields CDR1 MNHNY and CDR2 SVGAGI (reference sequence). This CDR3 has 13 residues. Trimming shortened V by 8 bases and J by 4 bases, and 12 bases separated the two germline ends.